This TCR beta chain was sequenced in a study of cytomegalovirus exposure and HLA in healthy donors. Germline V lookup: CDR1 KGHSH, CDR2 LQKENI. V was pared by 3 bases and J by 5 bases, with 8 bases of the junction left unmatched. This CDR3 spans 15 amino acids. Vbeta (60) and Jbeta (13) primers were used in the PCR. TCRdb keeps only in-frame clones here, not all; method: immunoSEQ multiplex PCR. This table has around 170,000 clones, about 81% appearing once. This TCR came from a woman in her late teens or twenties in good health and CMV-seronegative. V and J are TRBV18 and TRBJ1-2, with 8 positions matching TRBD1. The sequencing sample was made of PBMCs. The CDR3 DNA reads as TGTGCCAGCTCACCGGGACCGACAGGGGATTATGGCTACACCTTC. This translates into CASSPGPTGDYGYTF.